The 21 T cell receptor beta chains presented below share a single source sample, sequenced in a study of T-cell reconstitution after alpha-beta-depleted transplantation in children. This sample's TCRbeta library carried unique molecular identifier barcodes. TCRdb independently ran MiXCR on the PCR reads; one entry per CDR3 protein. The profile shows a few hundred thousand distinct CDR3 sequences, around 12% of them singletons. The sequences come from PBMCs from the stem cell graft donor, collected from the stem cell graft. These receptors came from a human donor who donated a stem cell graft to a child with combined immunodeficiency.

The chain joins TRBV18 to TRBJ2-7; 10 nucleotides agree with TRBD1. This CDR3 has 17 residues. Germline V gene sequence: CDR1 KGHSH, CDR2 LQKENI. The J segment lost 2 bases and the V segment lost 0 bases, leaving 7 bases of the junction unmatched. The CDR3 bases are TGTGCCAGCTCACCACCGGCGGGACAGGGGTCCCCCTACGAGCAGTACTTC. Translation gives CASSPPAGQGSPYEQYF.

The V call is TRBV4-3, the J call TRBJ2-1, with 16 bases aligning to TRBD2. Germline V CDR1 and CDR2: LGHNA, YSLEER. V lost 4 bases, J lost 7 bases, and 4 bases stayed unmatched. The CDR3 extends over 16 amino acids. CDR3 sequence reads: CASSRGLAGGPNEQFF. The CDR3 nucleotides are TGCGCCAGCAGCCGGGGACTAGCGGGAGGGCCTAATGAGCAGTTCTTC.

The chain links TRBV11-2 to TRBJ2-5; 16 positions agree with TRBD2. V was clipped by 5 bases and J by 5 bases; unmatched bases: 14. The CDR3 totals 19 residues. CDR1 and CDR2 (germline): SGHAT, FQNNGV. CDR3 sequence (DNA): TGTGCCAGCAGCCCGGCTGGGACTAGCGGGGGGGCCTTTTTTGAGACCCAGTACTTC. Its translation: CASSPAGTSGGAFFETQYF.

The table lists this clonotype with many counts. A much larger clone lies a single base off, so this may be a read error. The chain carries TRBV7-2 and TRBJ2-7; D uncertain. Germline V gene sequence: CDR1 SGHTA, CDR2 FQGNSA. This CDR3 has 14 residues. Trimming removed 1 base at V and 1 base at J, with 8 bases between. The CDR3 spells CASSLGIGSYEQYF. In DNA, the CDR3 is TGTGCCAGCAGCTTAGGGATAGGGTCCTACGAGCAGTACTTC.

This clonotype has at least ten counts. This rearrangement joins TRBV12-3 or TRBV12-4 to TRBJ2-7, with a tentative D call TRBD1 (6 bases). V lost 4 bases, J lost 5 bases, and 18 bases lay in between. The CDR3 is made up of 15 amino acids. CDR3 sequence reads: CASSSGDLAPHEQYF. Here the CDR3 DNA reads TGTGCCAGCAGTTCAGGGGACCTAGCCCCGCACGAGCAGTACTTC.

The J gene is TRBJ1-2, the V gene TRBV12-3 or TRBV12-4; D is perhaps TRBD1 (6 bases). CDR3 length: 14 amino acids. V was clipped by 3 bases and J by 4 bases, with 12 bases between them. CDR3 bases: TGTGCCAGCAGTTTCCGGGGGCAAAGCTATGGCTACACCTTC. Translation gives CASSFRGQSYGYTF.

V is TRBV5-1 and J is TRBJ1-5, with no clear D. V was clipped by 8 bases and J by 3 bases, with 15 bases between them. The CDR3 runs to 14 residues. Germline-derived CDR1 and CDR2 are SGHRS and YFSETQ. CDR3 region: CASKAPGDNQPQHF. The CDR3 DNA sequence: TGCGCCAGTAAGGCGCCAGGCGACAATCAGCCCCAGCATTTT.

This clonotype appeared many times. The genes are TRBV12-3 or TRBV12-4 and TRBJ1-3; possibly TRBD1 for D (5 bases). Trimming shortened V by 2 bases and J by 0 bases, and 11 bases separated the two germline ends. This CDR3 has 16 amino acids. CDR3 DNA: TGTGCCAGCAGTTTAACAGGTTCAAGCTCTGGAAACACCATATATTTT. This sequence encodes CASSLTGSSSGNTIYF.

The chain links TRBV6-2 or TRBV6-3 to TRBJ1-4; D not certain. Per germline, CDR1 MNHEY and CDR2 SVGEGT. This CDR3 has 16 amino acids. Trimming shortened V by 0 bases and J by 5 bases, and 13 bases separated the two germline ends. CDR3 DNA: TGTGCCAGCAGTTACTCAGAGGGTGTTCGGAATGAAAAACTGTTTTTT. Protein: CASSYSEGVRNEKLFF.

The CDR3 loop is CASSYLSSGANVLTF. Here the CDR3 DNA reads TGTGCCAGCAGTTACTTGAGCTCTGGGGCCAACGTCCTGACTTTC. The chain combines TRBV6-5 with TRBJ2-6; D is unclear. Trimming pared 1 base from V and 0 bases from J, leaving 4 bases between. Germline V gives CDR1 MNHEY, CDR2 SVGAGI. The CDR3 contains 15 residues.

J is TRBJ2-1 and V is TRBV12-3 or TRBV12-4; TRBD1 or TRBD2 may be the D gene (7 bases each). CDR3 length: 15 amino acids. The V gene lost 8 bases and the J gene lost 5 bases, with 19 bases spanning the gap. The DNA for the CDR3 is TGTGCCAGCGTATCAGGGGGGGGGATCCACAATGAGCAGTTCTTC. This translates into CASVSGGGIHNEQFF.

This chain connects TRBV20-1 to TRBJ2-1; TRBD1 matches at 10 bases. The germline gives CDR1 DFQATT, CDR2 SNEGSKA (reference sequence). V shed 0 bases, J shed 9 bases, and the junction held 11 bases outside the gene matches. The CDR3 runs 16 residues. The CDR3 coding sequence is TGCAGTGCTAGAGACGTCCGGGACAGGGGATTGGGTGAGCAGTTCTTC. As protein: CSARDVRDRGLGEQFF.

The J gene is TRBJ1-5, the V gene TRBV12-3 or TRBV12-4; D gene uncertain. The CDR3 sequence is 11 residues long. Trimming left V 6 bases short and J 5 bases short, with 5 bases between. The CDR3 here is CASSRYQPQHF. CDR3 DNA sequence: TGTGCCAGCAGCCGCTATCAGCCCCAGCATTTT.

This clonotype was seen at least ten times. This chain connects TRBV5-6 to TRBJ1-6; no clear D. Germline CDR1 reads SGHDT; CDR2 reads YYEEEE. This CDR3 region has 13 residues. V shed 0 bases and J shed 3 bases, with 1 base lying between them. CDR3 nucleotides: TGTGCCAGCAGCTTGGTCTATAATTCACCCCTCCACTTT. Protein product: CASSLVYNSPLHF.

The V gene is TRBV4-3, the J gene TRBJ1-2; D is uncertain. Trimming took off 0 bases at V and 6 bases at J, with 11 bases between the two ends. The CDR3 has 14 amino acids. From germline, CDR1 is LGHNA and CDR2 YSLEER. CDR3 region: CASSQDRPADGYTF. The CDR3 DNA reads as TGCGCCAGCAGCCAAGATCGACCCGCGGATGGCTACACCTTC.

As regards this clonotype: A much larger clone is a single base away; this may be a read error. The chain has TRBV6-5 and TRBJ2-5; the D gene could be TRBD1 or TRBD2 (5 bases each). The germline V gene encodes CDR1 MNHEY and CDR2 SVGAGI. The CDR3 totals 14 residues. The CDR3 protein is CASSYSRQGESQYF. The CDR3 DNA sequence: TGTGCCAGCAGTTACTCGAGGCAGGGAGAGTCCCAGTACTTC.

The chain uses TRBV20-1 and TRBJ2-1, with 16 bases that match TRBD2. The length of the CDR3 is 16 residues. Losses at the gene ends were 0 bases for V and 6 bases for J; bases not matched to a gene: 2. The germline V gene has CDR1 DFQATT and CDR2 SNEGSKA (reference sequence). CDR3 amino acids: CSARDGTSGRANEQFF. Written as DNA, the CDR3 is TGCAGTGCTAGAGATGGGACTAGCGGGAGGGCCAATGAGCAGTTCTTC.

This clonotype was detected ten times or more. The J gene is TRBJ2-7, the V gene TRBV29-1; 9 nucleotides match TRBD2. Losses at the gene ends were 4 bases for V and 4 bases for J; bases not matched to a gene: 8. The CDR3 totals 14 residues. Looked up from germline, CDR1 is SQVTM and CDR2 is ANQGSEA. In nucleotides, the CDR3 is TGCAGCGTTGCGTCGCGGGGGGGTAGGTACGAGCAGTACTTC. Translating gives CSVASRGGRYEQYF.

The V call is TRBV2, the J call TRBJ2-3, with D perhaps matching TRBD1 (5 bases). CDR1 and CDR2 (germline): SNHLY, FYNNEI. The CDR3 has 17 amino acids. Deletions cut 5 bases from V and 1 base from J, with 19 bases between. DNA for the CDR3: TGTGCCAGCAGTCCTACAAGGACAAGGATGGGCACAGATACGCAGTATTTT. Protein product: CASSPTRTRMGTDTQYF.

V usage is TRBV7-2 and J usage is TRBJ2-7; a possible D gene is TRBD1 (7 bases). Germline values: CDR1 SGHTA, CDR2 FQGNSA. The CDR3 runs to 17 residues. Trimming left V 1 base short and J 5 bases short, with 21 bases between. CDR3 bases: TGTGCCAGCAGCTTAGGGTCGGGGAGGCAGGGGGTCCACGAGCAGTACTTC. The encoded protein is CASSLGSGRQGVHEQYF.

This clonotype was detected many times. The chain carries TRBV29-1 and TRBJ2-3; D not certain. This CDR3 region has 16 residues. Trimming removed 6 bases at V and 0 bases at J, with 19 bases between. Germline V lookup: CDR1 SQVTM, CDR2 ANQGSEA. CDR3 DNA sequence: TGCAGCGTCATTAAAAGAGTGGCTCCTAGCACAGATACGCAGTATTTT. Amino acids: CSVIKRVAPSTDTQYF.